A selection of T cell receptor beta chains follows, all from one sample in a study of cytomegalovirus exposure and HLA in healthy donors. Sequenced by immunoSEQ multiplex PCR; TCRdb stores in-frame clones only, minus some. The sample includes some 98,000 clones, about a tenth seen only once; the top ten take around 5%. Sample: PBMCs. The receptors here all came from a man in his fifties in good health and CMV-seropositive. Both conserved end residues are trimmed from each CDR3.

V gene: TRBV28; CDR3 protein: ASTGTGRNEQY
V gene: TRBV7-2; CDR3 protein: ASSLGGQSGNTIY
V gene: TRBV6-5; CDR3 protein: ASSRGPGNTIY
V gene: TRBV9; CDR3 protein: ASSLRDILGDTQY
V gene: TRBV27; CDR3 protein: ASSWRGLNEQF
V gene: TRBV11-2; CDR3 protein: ASSPGGTSGIHEQY
V gene: TRBV28; CDR3 protein: ASSLPGRDEQY
V gene: TRBV6-5; CDR3 protein: ASSPTGLQETQY
V gene: TRBV29-1; CDR3 protein: SVEDGGLDNNEQF
V gene: TRBV4-1; CDR3 protein: ASSQTATDTQY
V gene: TRBV2; CDR3 protein: ASTMDRGLYEQY
V gene: TRBV30; CDR3 protein: AWAPGELGAEAF
V gene: TRBV5-1; CDR3 protein: ASSRGQGGEKLF
V gene: TRBV15; CDR3 protein: ATSRERVGQPQH
V gene: TRBV5-4; CDR3 protein: ASRQGAPGSYEQY
V gene: TRBV7-2; CDR3 protein: ASSLGLAGGFSSYEQY
V gene: TRBV28; CDR3 protein: ASSSGGSRGYT
V gene: TRBV28; CDR3 protein: ASSFHSNMNTEAF
V gene: TRBV19; CDR3 protein: ASRPSLDRVNQPQH
V gene: TRBV29-1; CDR3 protein: SVGGGLGDTQY
V gene: TRBV30; CDR3 protein: AWSESYSNQPQH
V gene: TRBV18; CDR3 protein: ASSPPGRGSGEAF
V gene: TRBV28; CDR3 protein: ASSSIGGKKNTEAF
V gene: TRBV5-6; CDR3 protein: ASSLASGGGVL